The 6 T cell receptor beta chains below come from one sample, sequenced in a study of cytomegalovirus exposure and HLA in healthy donors. It was with 60 Vbeta and 13 Jbeta primers that the PCR ran. This table comes from immunoSEQ multiplex PCR, and its TCRdb copy is limited to in-frame clones, with some not included. The table includes some 160,000 clones, 77% detected once. Material for sequencing was PBMCs. Source of these receptors: a young woman in good health and CMV-seronegative.

The CDR3 region is CASRPDSVLNYEQYF. CDR3 DNA: TGTGCCAGCAGACCGGATAGCGTATTAAACTACGAGCAGTACTTC. This chain connects TRBV28 to TRBJ2-7, with TRBD2 as a possible D gene (5 bases). V was trimmed by 6 bases and J by 3 bases, leaving 18 bases between them. This CDR3 has 15 amino acids. Germline V gene lookup returns CDR1 MDHEN and CDR2 SYDVKM.

The V call is TRBV5-8, the J call TRBJ1-5; D gene unclear. The germline V and J ends were trimmed by 2 bases and 6 bases, with 6 bases remaining between them. Per the germline V gene, CDR1 is SGHTS and CDR2 is YDEGEE. The CDR3 spans 12 residues. Here the CDR3 reads CASSFGGQPQHF. Here the CDR3 DNA reads TGTGCCAGCAGCTTTGGCGGTCAGCCCCAGCATTTT.

This clone was seen only once. CDR3 amino acids: CSASGQMNTEAFF. DNA for the CDR3: TGCAGCGCCTCGGGACAGATGAACACTGAAGCTTTCTTT. This chain uses TRBV29-1 with TRBJ1-1; 7 nucleotides agree with TRBD1. The trim removed 7 bases at V and 0 bases at J, leaving 5 bases unmatched. This CDR3 has 13 residues. Germline CDR1 and CDR2: SQVTM and ANQGSEA.

This clone was recorded once. V and J are TRBV5-6 and TRBJ2-3, with 13 positions matching TRBD2. The CDR3 loop spans 15 amino acids. Germline V CDR1 and CDR2: SGHDT, YYEEEE. Losses at the gene ends were 4 bases for V and 10 bases for J; bases not matched to a gene: 9. The CDR3 coding sequence is TGTGCCAGCAGCCTCGGACTAGCGGGAGAGGGAGCGCAGTATTTT. This encodes CASSLGLAGEGAQYF.

The V and J genes are TRBV19 and TRBJ1-4, with D perhaps TRBD1 (6 bases). The CDR3 consists of 16 residues. CDR1 is LNHDA, CDR2 SQIVND, per germline (reference sequence). V was clipped by 6 bases and J by 2 bases, with 16 bases between them. Written as DNA, the CDR3 is TGTGCCAGTAGAAGTACAGGGTGGTTCACTAATGAAAAACTGTTTTTT. It encodes CASRSTGWFTNEKLFF.

This sequence joins TRBV5-4 and TRBJ1-2; D ambiguous. Trimming took 0 bases from V and 10 from J, leaving 16 bases between them. The CDR3 has 14 amino acids. Germline CDR1 and CDR2: SGHNT and YYREEE (reference sequence). CDR3 sequence (DNA): TGTGCCAGCAGCTTGGTTGGAGCTTATATGGACTACACCTTC. This sequence encodes CASSLVGAYMDYTF. The whole variable domain, remainder taken from reference TRBV5-4 and TRBJ1-2, is ETGVTQSPTHLIKTRGQQVTLRCSSQSGHNTVSWYQQALGQGPQFIFQYYREEENGRGNFPPRFSGLQFPNYSSELNVNALELDDSALYLCASSLVGAYMDYTFGSGTRLTVV.